Listed here are 20 T cell receptor beta chains from one sample, sequenced in a study of response to subunit inactivated influenza vaccine. TCRdb re-called the RT-PCR reads with MiXCR, one entry per CDR3 protein. The sample consists of over 750,000 distinct CDR3 sequences, about 20% of them appearing once. Sample: PBMCs from blood, taken roughly 5 days after vaccination. The source is a man aged 45-65 years who received an inactivated influenza vaccine.

This clonotype came up a few times. The chain carries TRBV20-1 and TRBJ2-3; 9 bases are shared with TRBD1. The CDR3 is 18 residues long. The ends lost 5 bases at V and 8 bases at J; junction bases unmatched: 23. Germline lookup yields CDR1 DFQATT and CDR2 SNEGSKA (reference sequence). CDR3 sequence reads: CSAGDRDLPGAPWGTQYF. Written as DNA, the CDR3 is TGCAGTGCTGGGGACAGGGATCTTCCGGGAGCCCCCTGGGGTACGCAGTATTTT.

J is TRBJ1-1 and V is TRBV19; no firm D call. V shed 4 bases and J shed 0 bases, with 18 bases lying between them. Germline V gives CDR1 LNHDA, CDR2 SQIVND (reference sequence). The CDR3 loop spans 17 amino acids. CDR3 sequence (DNA): TGTGCCAGTAGTAAATTAGGCGAGGGAGATATGAACACTGAAGCTTTCTTT. It encodes CASSKLGEGDMNTEAFF.

This clonotype was seen only a few times. The V gene is TRBV5-1, the J gene TRBJ2-3; TRBD1 matches at 8 bases. V trimming: 5 bases; J trimming: 6 bases; junction bases outside the gene matches: 8. The V gene's germline CDR1 is SGHRS and CDR2 YFSETQ. This CDR3 region has 14 residues. CDR3 loop: CASRPQGARDTQYF. The CDR3 DNA sequence: TGCGCCAGCAGACCGCAGGGGGCAAGGGATACGCAGTATTTT.

A remark on this clonotype: A much larger clone differs from this one at a single base, so this may be a read error. The V gene is TRBV28, the J gene TRBJ1-5; TRBD1 agrees at 7 bases. Germline assignment: CDR1 MDHEN and CDR2 SYDVKM. The V segment lost 4 bases and the J segment 0 bases; nucleotides outside the gene matches: 24. The CDR3 loop spans 22 amino acids. CDR3: CASSSKLRDSGPLYYSNQPQHF. CDR3 DNA sequence: TGTGCCAGCAGTTCCAAACTCCGGGACAGTGGCCCCCTCTATTATAGCAATCAGCCCCAGCATTTT.

This clonotype was observed many times. This chain uses TRBV7-8 with TRBJ2-2; a weak D match, TRBD2 (5 bases). From germline, CDR1 is SGHVS and CDR2 FQNEAQ. Trimming took 5 bases from V and 4 from J, leaving 14 bases between them. The CDR3 consists of 15 residues. The CDR3 is CASSTRSGFTGELFF. The CDR3 nucleotides are TGTGCCAGCAGCACTAGAAGCGGTTTCACCGGGGAGCTGTTTTTT.

This clonotype appeared a few times. The chain employs TRBV6-5 and TRBJ2-2; no clear D. This CDR3 comprises 18 residues. Trimming stripped 0 bases from V and 6 bases from J, with 20 bases between. Germline V gene lookup returns CDR1 MNHEY and CDR2 SVGAGI. CDR3 protein: CASSYSGLGDIGAGELFF. The CDR3 nucleotides read TGTGCCAGCAGTTACTCGGGTTTAGGAGACATTGGGGCCGGGGAGCTGTTTTTT.

This clonotype was seen more than once but under ten times. This chain links TRBV20-1 with TRBJ2-3, with TRBD2 matching 14 bases. The trim removed 3 bases at V and 1 base at J, leaving 3 bases unmatched. Germline V lookup: CDR1 DFQATT, CDR2 SNEGSKA (reference sequence). The length of the CDR3 is 16 residues. As DNA, the CDR3 is TGCAGTGCTAGTGGGACTAGCGGGGGCGGCACAGATACGCAGTATTTT. It yields the protein CSASGTSGGGTDTQYF.

V is TRBV28 and J is TRBJ1-4; D is unresolved. With 6 bases removed from V and 6 bases from J, the gap between germline ends came to 17 bases. The CDR3 spans 15 residues. The germline V gene encodes CDR1 MDHEN and CDR2 SYDVKM. CDR3 loop: CASSQPPQSHEKLFF. The CDR3 nucleotides read TGTGCCAGCAGCCAACCTCCGCAGTCGCATGAAAAACTGTTTTTT.

This rearrangement joins TRBV30 to TRBJ2-3; either TRBD1 or TRBD2 may fit D (6 bases each). Deletions cut 0 bases from V and 4 bases from J, with 14 bases between. The CDR3 is 15 amino acids. Germline V gene sequence: CDR1 GTSNPN, CDR2 SVGIG (reference sequence). CDR3 protein: CAWSVVTGGPDTQYF. Written as DNA, the CDR3 is TGTGCCTGGAGTGTAGTAACCGGGGGCCCAGATACGCAGTATTTT. Full variable domain (remainder filled in from reference TRBV30 and TRBJ2-3): SQTIHQWPATLVQPVGSPLSLECTVEGTSNPNLYWYRQAAGRGLQLLFYSVGIGQISSEVPQNLSASRPQDRQFILSSKKLLLSDSGFYLCAWSVVTGGPDTQYFGPGTRLTVL.

The J gene is TRBJ1-6, the V gene TRBV20-1; D perhaps matches TRBD1 (6 bases). The CDR3 has 14 residues. With 5 bases removed from V and 6 bases from J, the gap between germline ends came to 14 bases. Germline V gives CDR1 DFQATT, CDR2 SNEGSKA (reference sequence). This CDR3 reads CSAVQGTTNSPLHF. The DNA of the CDR3 is TGCAGTGCTGTCCAGGGGACGACTAATTCACCCCTCCACTTT.

V usage is TRBV7-2 and J usage is TRBJ2-7, with 7 bases matching TRBD2. Germline loops: CDR1 SGHTA, CDR2 FQGNSA. With 5 bases clipped from V and 4 bases from J, the junction kept 8 bases outside the gene matches. The CDR3 has 14 amino acids. The CDR3: CASSPGGRLYEQYF. The CDR3, as DNA: TGTGCCAGCAGCCCCGGGGGGAGGCTTTACGAGCAGTACTTC.

This clonotype was observed at least ten times. This chain uses TRBV10-3 with TRBJ2-3, with D possibly TRBD1 on 5 matching bases. Trimming took off 3 bases at V and 1 base at J, with 11 bases between the two ends. Per the germline V gene, CDR1 is ENHRY and CDR2 is SYGVKD. This CDR3 region has 15 residues. The CDR3, as DNA: TGTGCCATCAGTGAAAGACAGTGGGGCACAGATACGCAGTATTTT. As protein: CAISERQWGTDTQYF.

The V and J genes are TRBV9 and TRBJ2-1, with 9 bases matching TRBD2. The CDR3 consists of 15 residues. Trimming at V came to 4 bases and at J to 7 bases, leaving 9 bases not matched to a gene. In germline, CDR1 is SGDLS, CDR2 YYNGEE. CDR3 protein: CASSPQSGGSNEQFF. Written as DNA, the CDR3 is TGTGCCAGCAGCCCACAAAGCGGGGGGTCAAATGAGCAGTTCTTC. Complete variable domain (other parts from reference TRBV9 and TRBJ2-1): DSGVTQTPKHLITATGQRVTLRCSPRSGDLSVYWYQQSLDQGLQFLIQYYNGEERAKGNILERFSAQQFPDLHSELNLSSLELGDSALYFCASSPQSGGSNEQFFGPGTRLTVL.

This chain connects TRBV7-2 to TRBJ2-4, with no clear D. Germline-derived CDR1 and CDR2 are SGHTA and FQGNSA. V dropped 1 base and J dropped 9 bases, with 13 bases sitting between them. The CDR3 has 14 residues. The CDR3 loop reads CASSLDLAVGIQYF. Here the CDR3 DNA reads TGTGCCAGCAGCTTAGACTTGGCCGTGGGCATTCAGTACTTC.

In this sample, this clonotype turned up a few times. The chain employs TRBV19 and TRBJ2-7; a weak D match, TRBD2 (5 bases). This CDR3 is 14 amino acids long. V lost 3 bases, J lost 1 base, and 10 bases lay in between. Germline loops: CDR1 LNHDA, CDR2 SQIVND (reference sequence). The CDR3 loop is CASSIRTASYEQYF. CDR3 nucleotides: TGTGCCAGTAGTATTCGGACTGCATCCTACGAGCAGTACTTC. Full variable domain (rest looked up from reference TRBV19 and TRBJ2-7): DGGITQSPKYLFRKEGQNVTLSCEQNLNHDAMYWYRQDPGQGLRLIYYSQIVNDFQKGDIAEGYSVSREKKESFPLTVTSAQKNPTAFYLCASSIRTASYEQYFGPGTRLTVT.

The V and J genes are TRBV11-1 and TRBJ2-1; 7 bases are a match to TRBD2. Trimming removed 6 bases from V and 5 bases from J; junction bases left unmatched: 10. Germline loops: CDR1 SGHAT, CDR2 FQDESV (reference sequence). The CDR3 runs to 15 residues. CDR3 in amino acids: CASRLGLGGNNEQFF. CDR3 bases: TGTGCCAGCAGGCTAGGACTAGGCGGTAACAATGAGCAGTTCTTC.

The chain uses TRBV3-1 and TRBJ2-4; D is perhaps TRBD1 (5 bases). This CDR3 has 13 amino acids. Germline lookup yields CDR1 LGHDT and CDR2 YNNKEL (reference sequence). V was trimmed by 2 bases and J by 7 bases, leaving 9 bases between them. DNA of the CDR3: TGTGCCAGCAGCCAATCCAGGGATAACATTCAGTACTTC. Translated: CASSQSRDNIQYF. Full variable domain (missing parts from reference TRBV3-1 and TRBJ2-4): DTAVSQTPKYLVTQMGNDKSIKCEQNLGHDTMYWYKQDSKKFLKIMFSYNNKELIINETVPNRFSPKSPDKAHLNLHINSLELGDSAVYFCASSQSRDNIQYFGAGTRLSVL.

This clonotype was detected only a few times. The rearrangement joins TRBV4-1 to TRBJ2-1; D may be TRBD2 (6 bases). The CDR3 is 22 residues long. The germline gives CDR1 MGHRA, CDR2 YSYEKL. Trimming left V 3 bases short and J 0 bases short, with 30 bases between. The CDR3 loop is CASSQDYWTGTFRKASYNEQFF. CDR3 nucleotides: TGCGCCAGCAGCCAGGACTATTGGACCGGGACTTTTCGGAAGGCCTCCTACAATGAGCAGTTCTTC.

The J gene is TRBJ1-2, the V gene TRBV20-1, with D hard to call. CDR3 length: 12 amino acids. CDR1 is DFQATT, CDR2 SNEGSKA, per germline (reference sequence). Trimming took 6 bases from V and 0 from J, leaving 8 bases between them. CDR3 residues: CSAPMTNYGYTF. CDR3 bases: TGCAGTGCCCCTATGACTAACTATGGCTACACCTTC.

This clonotype was seen repeatedly, ten times or more. This sequence joins TRBV11-2 and TRBJ2-1; a weak D match, TRBD2 (5 bases). Trimming shortened V by 0 bases and J by 10 bases, and 10 bases separated the two germline ends. The CDR3 spans 13 residues. The germline V gene encodes CDR1 SGHAT and CDR2 FQNNGV. The CDR3 nucleotides are TGTGCCAGCAGCTTAGACCAAGGCGGGGAGCAGTTCTTC. The encoded protein is CASSLDQGGEQFF.